A single sample is the source of the 26 T cell receptor beta chains below, sequenced in a study of regulatory T cells in long-lasting Graves disease. Time point specified: newly diagnosed GD, antithyroid drugs for less than 3 months. Extracted PBMC RNA gave rise to the TCR library. Arm-PCR of CDR3 regions with iRepertoire HTBI primers generated TCR beta libraries. TCRdb independently ran MiXCR on the multiplex PCR reads; one entry per CDR3 protein. The sample carries 420,000 or so distinct CDR3 sequences, over 15% recorded once. The same data also contributed to another study, on T cells in Graves' hyperthyroidism and ophthalmopathy.

The sample consisted of peripheral blood mononuclear cells (PBMCs), taken at new diagnosis, from a patient treated with antithyroid drugs. These receptors were taken from a young woman with Graves disease.

This clonotype was found a few times. V usage is TRBV20-1 and J usage is TRBJ2-5, with D possibly being TRBD1 (6 bases). Germline assignment: CDR1 DFQATT and CDR2 SNEGSKA (reference sequence). V gave up 4 bases and J gave up 2 bases, with 17 bases separating them. There are 15 residues in the CDR3. CDR3 loop: CSATQSQGLQETQYF. The CDR3 nucleotides read TGCAGTGCTACTCAGTCCCAGGGGTTACAAGAGACCCAGTACTTC.

This clonotype appeared a few times. The chain uses TRBV6-1 and TRBJ2-5, with TRBD1 matching 9 bases. This CDR3 contains 15 residues. Germline trimming cut 7 bases from V and 3 bases from J; bases unmatched to any gene: 9. CDR1 and CDR2 (germline): MNHNS, SASEGT. The CDR3 coding sequence is TGTGCCAGCACACCGGGACAGGGTCGCGAAGAGACCCAGTACTTC. It is translated as CASTPGQGREETQYF.

Many counts were recorded for this clonotype. This chain uses TRBV3-1 with TRBJ2-1; D perhaps matches TRBD2 (5 bases). This CDR3 contains 16 residues. Germline lookup yields CDR1 LGHDT and CDR2 YNNKEL (reference sequence). Trimming removed 5 bases from V and 0 bases from J, with 14 bases in between. The CDR3 DNA sequence: TGTGCCAGCAGCTCAAGCGGTCTAGCCTCCTACAATGAGCAGTTCTTC. This gives the protein CASSSSGLASYNEQFF.

The J gene is TRBJ2-1, the V gene TRBV25-1; TRBD2 matches at 12 bases. V was pared by 8 bases and J by 12 bases, with 14 bases of the junction left unmatched. The CDR3 covers 15 residues. Germline-derived CDR1 and CDR2 are MGHDK and SYGVNS. CDR3 bases: TGTGCCAGCGGAGGACTAGCGGGGCATTTTGATGGGCAGTTCTTC. Encoded protein: CASGGLAGHFDGQFF.

Concerning this clonotype: A much larger clone is a single base away; this may be a read error. This chain links TRBV5-8 with TRBJ2-5; 9 bases align to TRBD2. Germline values: CDR1 SGHTS, CDR2 YDEGEE. With V trimmed by 1 base and J by 2 bases, 6 bases remained unmatched. The CDR3 covers 16 residues. As DNA, the CDR3 is TGTGCCAGCAGCTTGACCGGACTAGCGCTACAAGAGACCCAGTACTTC. Amino acid sequence: CASSLTGLALQETQYF. Full variable domain (rest looked up from reference TRBV5-8 and TRBJ2-5): EAGVTQSPTHLIKTRGQQATLRCSPISGHTSVYWYQQALGLGLQFLLWYDEGEERNRGNFPPRFSGRQFPNYSSELNVNALELEDSALYLCASSLTGLALQETQYFGPGTRLLVL.

At least ten counts were recorded for this clonotype. This sequence joins TRBV7-2 and TRBJ2-5, with D hard to call. Germline V lookup: CDR1 SGHTA, CDR2 FQGNSA. The length of the CDR3 is 14 residues. V was trimmed by 3 bases and J by 1 base, leaving 9 bases between them. DNA of the CDR3: TGTGCCAGCAGCTTCCGCAGCCCCCAAGAGACCCAGTACTTC. It is translated as CASSFRSPQETQYF. Drawing the rest from reference TRBV7-2 and TRBJ2-5, the complete variable domain is GAGVSQSPSNKVTEKGKDVELRCDPISGHTALYWYRQSLGQGLEFLIYFQGNSAPDKSGLPSDRFSAERTGGSVSTLTIQRTQQEDSAVYLCASSFRSPQETQYFGPGTRLLVL.

This clonotype has a count of ten or more. The J gene is TRBJ2-4, the V gene TRBV28; TRBD2 is a possible D gene (6 bases). The V end lost 3 bases, the J end lost 0 bases, and 9 bases lay between the germline ends. This CDR3 region has 15 residues. The germline gives CDR1 MDHEN, CDR2 SYDVKM. Here the CDR3 DNA reads TGTGCCAGCAGTTTTTGGGAGGAAGCCAAAAACATTCAGTACTTC. Translating it yields CASSFWEEAKNIQYF.

The V and J genes are TRBV4-1 and TRBJ2-6; TRBD1 or TRBD2 may be the D gene (5 bases each). Germline CDR1 MGHRA, CDR2 YSYEKL. CDR3 size: 14 residues. The CDR3 loop is CASGTGPGANVLTF. In DNA, the CDR3 is TGCGCATCAGGGACGGGGCCTGGGGCCAACGTCCTGACTTTC.

This clonotype came up many times. This chain joins TRBV7-6 and TRBJ1-1, with a tentative D call TRBD1 (5 bases). CDR3 length equals 13 residues. Trimming cost V 6 bases and J 1 base, with 9 bases left between them. Germline V gene sequence: CDR1 SGHVS, CDR2 FNYEAQ. CDR3 sequence reads: CASSYGANTEAFF. Here the CDR3 DNA reads TGTGCCAGCAGTTATGGGGCGAACACTGAAGCTTTCTTT.

Only a few counts were recorded for this clonotype. The DNA for the CDR3 is TGTGCCAGCAACCTAGCCCTCGGAGGGCTAGCGGAACGAGGCGAGCAGTTCTTC. Protein product: CASNLALGGLAERGEQFF. This chain uses TRBV7-8 with TRBJ2-1, with 7 bases identical to TRBD2. The junction had 25 bases not matched to a gene; V was cut back by 7 bases and J by 10 bases. The germline CDR1 and CDR2 sequences are SGHVS and FQNEAQ. The CDR3 totals 18 residues.

As concerns this clonotype: A much larger clone differs by one base, so this may be a read error. This CDR3 is missing its conserved last phenylalanine or tryptophan, likely due to a read error. This chain connects TRBV20-1 to TRBJ1-1, with D uncertain. V dropped 5 bases and J dropped 4 bases, with 17 bases sitting between them. This CDR3 spans 14 amino acids. Germline CDR1 reads DFQATT; CDR2 reads SNEGSKA (reference sequence). CDR3 in DNA: TGCAGTGCTCGGAGTCCCCCCCCTAGCACTGAAGCTTTCCTT. Residues: CSARSPPPSTEAFL.

This clonotype has only a few counts. The rearrangement joins TRBV2 to TRBJ2-7; TRBD1 matches 7 bases. The CDR3 loop spans 13 amino acids. Germline V gene sequence: CDR1 SNHLY, CDR2 FYNNEI. The ends lost 7 bases at V and 3 bases at J; junction bases unmatched: 6. The CDR3 here is CASTKDRFYEQYF. The CDR3, as DNA: TGTGCCAGCACCAAGGACAGGTTCTACGAGCAGTACTTC.

Comment on this clonotype: Mismatch with germline at one junction end may stem from a read error. The chain couples TRBV7-2 to TRBJ2-1; the match to TRBD2 covers 10 bases. The CDR3 consists of 16 residues. Germline CDR1 and CDR2: SGHTA and FQGNSA. CDR3 nucleotides: TGCGCCAGCAGCCAAGACGGGGAGCTAGCGGGAGATGAGCAGTTCTTC. It specifies CASSQDGELAGDEQFF.

This rearrangement joins TRBV7-8 to TRBJ2-1; D is unclear. CDR3 length: 16 residues. In germline, CDR1 is SGHVS, CDR2 FQNEAQ. V lost 7 bases to trimming and J lost 1 base, with 17 bases between them. Here the CDR3 reads CASIPEALGSYNEQFF. In nucleotides, the CDR3 is TGTGCCAGCATCCCCGAGGCCTTGGGGTCCTACAATGAGCAGTTCTTC.

This clonotype was observed many times. J is TRBJ2-7 and V is TRBV29-1; 12 bases match TRBD1. The germline CDR1 and CDR2 sequences are SQVTM and ANQGSEA. There are 12 residues in the CDR3. The V and J ends lost 7 bases and 6 bases, in that order; junction bases with no gene match: 4. In DNA form, the CDR3 reads TGCAGCGGGGGACAGGGGGCTGGCGAGCAGTACTTC. Its protein is CSGGQGAGEQYF.

There are a few counts of this clonotype. The V and J genes are TRBV9 and TRBJ2-1, with a possible D match to TRBD1 (5 bases). V was trimmed by 3 bases and J by 5 bases, leaving 15 bases between them. The CDR3 is 15 amino acids. Germline loops: CDR1 SGDLS, CDR2 YYNGEE. As DNA, the CDR3 is TGTGCCAGCAGCGCCGGCACCTTGGGGCACAATGAGCAGTTCTTC. It translates to CASSAGTLGHNEQFF.

The V and J genes are TRBV6-1 and TRBJ2-3; 9 bases line up with TRBD1. Germline-derived CDR1 and CDR2 are MNHNS and SASEGT. The CDR3 has 17 residues. J gave up 4 bases and V 6 bases, and 14 bases lay outside the gene matches. This CDR3 reads CASRRNLRQGVSDTQYF. The CDR3, as DNA: TGTGCCAGCAGGCGAAACCTTAGACAGGGGGTTTCAGATACGCAGTATTTT.

A note on this clonotype: A read error is possible here, since a much larger clone lies one base away. The chain uses TRBV10-3 and TRBJ2-1, with 10 nucleotides matching TRBD2. The CDR3 has 17 amino acids. CDR1 and CDR2 from the germline V gene are ENHRY and SYGVKD. The CDR3 DNA is TGTGCCAGCAGTTTGTTGGAGAGCGGGAGGGGGAAGAATGGGCAGTTCTTC. Residues: CASSLLESGRGKNGQFF.

This chain connects TRBV19 to TRBJ2-7; 7 bases are shared with TRBD2. CDR3 length equals 16 residues. Per germline, CDR1 LNHDA and CDR2 SQIVND (reference sequence). Unmatched junction bases numbered 10, after V lost 2 bases and J lost 3 bases. The CDR3, as DNA: TGTGCCAGTAGTATAATGTTAGGTACTAGCGTCTACGAGCAGTACTTC. Translated, it gives CASSIMLGTSVYEQYF.

This clonotype was counted at least ten times. The chain uses TRBV20-1 and TRBJ2-7; no clear D. CDR3 length: 13 amino acids. Germline-derived CDR1 and CDR2 are DFQATT and SNEGSKA (reference sequence). Trimming pared 1 base from V and 2 bases from J, leaving 9 bases between. The CDR3 coding sequence is TGCAGTGCTAGAGTTGTAGGGACCTACGAGCAGTACTTC. Encoded protein: CSARVVGTYEQYF.

The sample holds a few counts of this clonotype. V and J are TRBV27 and TRBJ2-4, with 8 nucleotides matching TRBD1. V trimming: 3 bases; J trimming: 6 bases; junction bases outside the gene matches: 7. The CDR3 contains 15 residues. CDR1 is MNHEY, CDR2 SMNVEV, per germline (reference sequence). The CDR3 region is CASSLVSGGLNIQYF. The CDR3 DNA reads TGTGCCAGCAGTTTGGTTTCAGGGGGCTTAAACATTCAGTACTTC.

This clonotype showed up just a few times. V gene TRBV29-1 combines with J gene TRBJ1-1; TRBD1 matches at 8 bases. With V trimmed by 5 bases and J by 4 bases, 6 bases remained unmatched. CDR1 and CDR2 (germline): SQVTM, ANQGSEA. The CDR3 consists of 13 residues. As DNA, the CDR3 is TGCAGCGTTAGACCAGGGGGCATCACTGAAGCTTTCTTT. Protein sequence: CSVRPGGITEAFF. Full variable domain (rest looked up from reference TRBV29-1 and TRBJ1-1): SAVISQKPSRDICQRGTSLTIQCQVDSQVTMMFWYRQQPGQSLTLIATANQGSEATYESGFVIDKFPISRPNLTFSTLTVSNMSPEDSSIYLCSVRPGGITEAFFGQGTRLTVV.

This chain joins TRBV29-1 and TRBJ1-1; 7 bases are shared with TRBD1. Losses at the gene ends were 6 bases for V and 4 bases for J; bases not matched to a gene: 5. Germline V gives CDR1 SQVTM, CDR2 ANQGSEA. This CDR3 spans 12 amino acids. The CDR3 here is CSVEGAVTEAFF. The DNA of the CDR3 is TGCAGCGTAGAGGGGGCGGTCACTGAAGCTTTCTTT.

This clonotype appeared a few times. The V and J genes are TRBV4-3 and TRBJ2-3, with TRBD2 matching 7 bases. V shed 0 bases, J shed 3 bases, and the junction held 9 bases outside the gene matches. The CDR3 spans 17 residues. Germline V CDR1 and CDR2: LGHNA, YSLEER. The CDR3 nucleotides are TGCGCCAGCAGCCAAGATCGGTCGGGAGGAGGTACAGATACGCAGTATTTT. Translating gives CASSQDRSGGGTDTQYF.

There are a few counts of this clonotype. J is TRBJ1-2 and V is TRBV19; D possibly corresponds to TRBD1 (6 bases). There are 14 residues in the CDR3. With 2 bases removed from V and 12 bases from J, the gap between germline ends came to 19 bases. The germline V gene encodes CDR1 LNHDA and CDR2 SQIVND (reference sequence). The DNA of the CDR3 is TGTGCCAGTAGTATACCCGGGACAAGTCACAAGAACACCTTC. This gives the protein CASSIPGTSHKNTF.

This rearrangement joins TRBV10-2 to TRBJ2-3; 8 bases line up with TRBD2. This CDR3 has 18 residues. Unmatched junction bases numbered 22, after V lost 8 bases and J lost 6 bases. Germline-derived CDR1 and CDR2 are WSHSY and SAAADI. CDR3 sequence reads: CASRVGMRGAAGADTQYF. In DNA form, the CDR3 reads TGCGCCAGCCGGGTGGGGATGAGGGGCGCAGCGGGAGCTGATACGCAGTATTTT.